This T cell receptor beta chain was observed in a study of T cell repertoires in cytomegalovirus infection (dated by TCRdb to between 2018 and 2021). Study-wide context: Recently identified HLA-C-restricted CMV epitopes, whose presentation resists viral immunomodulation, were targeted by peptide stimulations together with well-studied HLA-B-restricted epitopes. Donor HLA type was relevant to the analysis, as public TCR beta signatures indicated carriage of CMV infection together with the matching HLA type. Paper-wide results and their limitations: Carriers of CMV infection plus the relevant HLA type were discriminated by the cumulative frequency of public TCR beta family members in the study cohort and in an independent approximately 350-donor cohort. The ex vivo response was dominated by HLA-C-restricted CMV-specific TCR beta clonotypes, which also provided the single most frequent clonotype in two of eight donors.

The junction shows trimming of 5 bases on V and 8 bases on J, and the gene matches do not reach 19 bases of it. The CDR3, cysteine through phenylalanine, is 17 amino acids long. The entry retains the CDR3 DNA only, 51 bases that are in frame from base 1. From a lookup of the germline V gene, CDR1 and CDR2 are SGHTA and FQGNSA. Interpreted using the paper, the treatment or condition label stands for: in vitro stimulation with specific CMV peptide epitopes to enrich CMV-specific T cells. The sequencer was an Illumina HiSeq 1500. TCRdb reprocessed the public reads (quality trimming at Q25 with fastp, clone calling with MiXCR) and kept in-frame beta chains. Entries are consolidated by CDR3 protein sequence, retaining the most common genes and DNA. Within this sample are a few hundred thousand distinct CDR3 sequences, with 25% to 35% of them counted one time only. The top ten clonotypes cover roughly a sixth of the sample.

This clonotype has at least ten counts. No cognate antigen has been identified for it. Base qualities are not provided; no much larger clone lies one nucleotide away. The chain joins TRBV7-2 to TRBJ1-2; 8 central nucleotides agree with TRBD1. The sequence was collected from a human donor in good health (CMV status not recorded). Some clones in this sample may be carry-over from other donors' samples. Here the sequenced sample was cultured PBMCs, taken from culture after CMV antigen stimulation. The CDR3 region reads CASSQNRIRGPGRGYTF. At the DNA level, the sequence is TGTGCCAGCAGCCAGAATCGCATCAGGGGGCCCGGGAGAGGCTACACCTTC.